Listed below are T cell receptor beta chains from one sample, sequenced in a study of T cell changes during pregnancy in multiple sclerosis. Clones were sequenced by immunoSEQ multiplex PCR, and TCRdb holds only the in-frame ones, with some missing. The table lists approximately 90,000 clones, 90% to 95% of them singletons. Material: peripheral blood, obtained in the first trimester of pregnancy. The receptors come from a female donor with multiple sclerosis, enrolled in a pregnancy study. Each CDR3 is given with its conserved first and last residue. D genes are given only for firm matches. Clone size is given for some rows only: seen once, a few or many times, or a class if the clone is expanded.

clone size,V gene,D gene,J gene,CDR3 protein,CDR3 DNA
-,TRBV25-1,-,TRBJ2-7,CASSSGLSEQYF,TGTGCCAGCAGCTCAGGGTTGAGCGAGCAGTACTTC
-,TRBV2,TRBD2,TRBJ2-5,CASSAVAAGVETQYF,TGTGCCAGCAGTGCGGTGGCGGCGGGAGTGGAGACCCAGTACTTC
-,TRBV7-9,-,TRBJ2-5,CASSFLQSSETQYF,TGTGCCAGCAGCTTCCTACAGTCTTCAGAGACCCAGTACTTC
-,TRBV9,TRBD1,TRBJ1-4,CASSVLPGQGEKLFF,TGTGCCAGCAGCGTTCTCCCGGGACAGGGTGAAAAACTGTTTTTT
once,TRBV7-2,-,TRBJ2-2,CASSLAGHQNTGELFF,TGTGCCAGCAGCTTAGCGGGACACCAGAACACCGGGGAGCTGTTTTTT
-,TRBV6-6,TRBD1,TRBJ1-5,CASSRGQGAQPQHF,TGTGCCAGCAGTCGCGGACAGGGGGCCCAGCCCCAGCATTTT
-,TRBV19,-,TRBJ1-1,CASSIEQGRTEAFF,TGTGCCAGTAGTATAGAACAGGGCCGGACTGAAGCTTTCTTT
-,TRBV2,TRBD2,TRBJ2-5,CASRRGGALETQYF,TGTGCCAGCAGACGGGGGGGGGCCCTGGAGACCCAGTACTTC
-,TRBV7-9,TRBD2,TRBJ2-2,CASSSPTSGASRTGELFF,TGTGCCAGCAGCTCGCCGACTAGCGGGGCGTCGAGAACCGGGGAGCTGTTTTTT
-,TRBV9,-,TRBJ2-5,CASSGTRTAAQETQYF,TGTGCCAGCAGCGGCACCCGGACAGCAGCCCAAGAGACCCAGTACTTC
-,TRBV6-4,TRBD2,TRBJ2-1,CASSVAGGGDEQFF,TGTGCCAGCAGTGTAGCGGGAGGAGGGGATGAGCAGTTCTTC
-,TRBV7-6,-,TRBJ1-3,CASSPVTGNTIYF,TGTGCCAGCAGCCCGGTAACCGGAAACACCATATATTTT
-,TRBV6-5,TRBD1,TRBJ2-5,CASSTTGAGTQYF,TGTGCCAGCAGTACCACAGGGGCAGGGACCCAGTACTTC
-,TRBV28,TRBD1,TRBJ2-3,CASSSPAGGITGDTQYF,TGTGCCAGCAGTTCCCCAGCAGGGGGCATAACAGGAGATACGCAGTATTTT
-,TRBV7-9,TRBD2,TRBJ2-7,CASSSASGIYEQYF,TGTGCCAGCAGCTCCGCTAGCGGAATATACGAGCAGTACTTC
-,TRBV7-3,-,TRBJ2-1,CASSLNRESYNEQFF,TGTGCCAGCAGCTTAAACCGGGAATCCTACAATGAGCAGTTCTTC
-,TRBV7-2,TRBD1,TRBJ1-6,CASNRQGADSPLHF,TGTGCCAGCAACCGACAGGGGGCGGATTCACCCCTCCACTTT
-,TRBV28,-,TRBJ2-3,CASGPVLGVTQYF,TGTGCCAGCGGGCCGGTGCTCGGGGTTACGCAGTATTTT
-,TRBV5-8,-,TRBJ2-3,CASSLGESSTDTQYF,TGTGCCAGCAGCTTGGGGGAGTCTAGCACAGATACGCAGTATTTT
-,TRBV28,-,TRBJ1-1,CASSLYEGSNTEAFF,TGTGCCAGCAGTTTATATGAGGGTAGTAACACTGAAGCTTTCTTT
once,TRBV7-2,-,TRBJ2-5,CASSLQGYYQETQYF,TGTGCCAGCAGCTTACAGGGCTACTACCAAGAGACCCAGTACTTC
-,TRBV7-2,TRBD1,TRBJ2-7,CASSLARTGSYEQYF,TGTGCCAGCAGCTTAGCCCGGACAGGGTCCTACGAGCAGTACTTC
few,TRBV7-3,-,TRBJ1-2,CASSLSGDLHYGYTF,TGTGCCAGCAGCTTGTCAGGGGATCTACACTATGGCTACACCTTC
-,TRBV5-4,TRBD1,TRBJ1-2,CASSLSPGQVYGYTF,TGTGCCAGCAGCTTGAGCCCCGGACAGGTCTATGGCTACACCTTC
-,TRBV28,-,TRBJ1-5,CASSLSGAQGQPQHF,TGTGCCAGCAGTTTGAGCGGGGCCCAGGGACAGCCCCAGCATTTT
-,TRBV7-9,TRBD1,TRBJ2-1,CASSLAGDRGFQFF,TGTGCCAGCAGCTTAGCCGGGGACAGGGGTTTCCAGTTCTTC
-,TRBV7-2,TRBD1,TRBJ1-2,CASSLDPGQGAYYGYTF,TGTGCCAGCAGCTTAGACCCTGGACAGGGGGCTTACTATGGCTACACCTTC
once,TRBV5-6,TRBD1,TRBJ2-3,CASSFNRDRGRKTDTQYF,TGTGCCAGCAGCTTCAACCGGGACAGGGGGAGGAAGACAGATACGCAGTATTTT
-,TRBV10-3,-,TRBJ2-3,CAIRVGEADTQYF,TGTGCCATCAGGGTAGGGGAGGCAGATACGCAGTATTTT
-,TRBV20-1,-,TRBJ2-5,CSGQLEETQYF,TGCAGTGGACAGTTAGAAGAGACCCAGTACTTC
-,TRBV9,-,TRBJ2-6,CASSVSTEGYSGANVLTF,TGTGCCAGCAGCGTTTCGACAGAAGGTTACTCTGGGGCCAACGTCCTGACTTTC
-,TRBV2,-,TRBJ1-1,CASSEVYRAPEAFF,TGTGCCAGCAGTGAAGTTTACAGGGCCCCTGAAGCTTTCTTT
-,TRBV19,TRBD2,TRBJ2-1,CASRGSGTSGYNEQFF,TGTGCCAGTAGGGGATCCGGGACTAGCGGTTACAATGAGCAGTTCTTC
-,TRBV5-1,-,TRBJ2-7,CASSLLEKQYF,TGCGCCAGCAGCTTGTTAGAGAAACAGTACTTC
-,TRBV27,TRBD2,TRBJ2-3,CASSSAPGLAGGSAFTDTQYF,TGTGCCAGCAGTTCCGCACCGGGACTAGCGGGGGGGTCGGCCTTTACAGATACGCAGTATTTT
-,TRBV6-5,TRBD1,TRBJ1-1,CASSDGQVNTEAFF,TGTGCCAGCAGTGACGGACAGGTGAACACTGAAGCTTTCTTT
-,TRBV19,TRBD2,TRBJ2-2,CASSIPAGAANTGELFF,TGTGCCAGTAGTATTCCAGCGGGAGCGGCGAACACCGGGGAGCTGTTTTTT
-,TRBV7-8,TRBD1,TRBJ2-2,CASSTGVDTGELFF,TGTGCCAGCAGCACAGGGGTGGACACCGGGGAGCTGTTTTTT
-,TRBV10-3,-,TRBJ2-1,CATRGGVGTGSYNEQFF,TGTGCCACCCGGGGGGGGGTGGGGACAGGGTCCTACAATGAGCAGTTCTTC
-,TRBV5-6,-,TRBJ1-1,CASSLRTVTTEAFF,TGTGCCAGCAGCCTTAGGACAGTGACCACTGAAGCTTTCTTT
-,TRBV6-1,TRBD1,TRBJ1-2,CASSELDRVNGYTF,TGTGCCAGCAGTGAATTAGACAGGGTAAATGGCTACACCTTC
-,TRBV19,TRBD2,TRBJ2-1,CASSSNKRGASYNEQFF,TGTGCCAGTAGTTCAAATAAGCGGGGCGCATCCTACAATGAGCAGTTCTTC
-,TRBV18,-,TRBJ1-1,CASSPQGYGTEAFF,TGTGCCAGCTCACCCCAGGGGTACGGCACTGAAGCTTTCTTT
-,TRBV5-1,-,TRBJ1-2,CASSLLSGPYGYTF,TGCGCCAGCAGCTTACTGTCAGGTCCCTATGGCTACACCTTC
-,TRBV10-3,-,TRBJ2-1,CAIAEKGRSYNEQFF,TGTGCCATAGCGGAGAAGGGCCGATCCTACAATGAGCAGTTCTTC
-,TRBV27,-,TRBJ1-4,CASSRIGRGGTTNEKLFF,TGTGCCAGCAGCCGCATAGGGAGGGGCGGTACAACTAATGAAAAACTGTTTTTT
-,TRBV9,TRBD1,TRBJ1-2,CASSALSRGGQGARGYTF,TGTGCCAGCAGCGCTCTCTCCCGGGGGGGACAGGGGGCTCGTGGCTACACCTTC
-,TRBV19,TRBD2,TRBJ2-2,CASTLTSGRFTGELFF,TGTGCCAGTACCCTCACTAGCGGGAGGTTCACCGGGGAGCTGTTTTTT
-,TRBV6-6,-,TRBJ1-1,CASSYLMGRLSTEAFF,TGTGCCAGCAGTTACCTCATGGGCAGGCTAAGTACTGAAGCTTTCTTT
once,TRBV28,-,TRBJ2-7,CASSSWGRRGNEQYF,TGTGCCAGCAGTTCCTGGGGGAGGAGGGGTAACGAGCAGTACTTC
-,TRBV5-6,TRBD1,TRBJ2-7,CASSSLTGAEQYF,TGTGCCAGCAGCTCCTTGACAGGGGCCGAGCAGTACTTC
-,TRBV27,TRBD1,TRBJ1-2,CASKTTGGGIYGYTF,TGTGCCAGCAAGACGACAGGGGGAGGAATCTATGGCTACACCTTC
-,TRBV19,-,TRBJ2-3,CASSRGRVRGTDTQYF,TGTGCCAGTAGTAGGGGAAGGGTGAGGGGCACAGATACGCAGTATTTT
-,TRBV11-3,-,TRBJ1-1,CASSLGERNTEAFF,TGTGCCAGCAGCTTAGGGGAGAGAAACACTGAAGCTTTCTTT
-,TRBV7-3,-,TRBJ1-1,CASSLIQNTEAFF,TGTGCCAGCAGCTTAATACAAAACACTGAAGCTTTCTTT